The T cell receptor (beta chain) described here comes from a study of OX40 agonist ivuxolimab in advanced cancers. On the study more broadly: Patients treated during dose escalation were battling hepatocellular carcinoma, melanoma, renal cell or head and neck cancer. Age averaged around 60 years (range about 20 to 80), and 82.7% were male. One hepatocellular carcinoma and a couple of cutaneous melanoma patients partially responded. Overall study results and limits: Antigens targeted by the expanded peripheral T cells were not determined.

Sequencing was performed with immunoSEQ multiplex PCR; in TCRdb, only in-frame clones are kept and a portion is missing. Of 100,000 to 150,000 clones in the sample, 93% were seen once. Notes on this clone: Its specificity is unknown.

J lost 4 bases, V lost 5 bases, and 6 bases had no gene match. Per the germline V gene, CDR1 is MGHDK and CDR2 is SYGVNS. The CDR3 loop spans 14 amino acids. The source of this sequence is an adult with an advanced solid tumor such as melanoma, head and neck, liver or kidney cancer. The chain uses TRBV25-1 and TRBJ1-2, with TRBD1 identical over 8 bases. Here the sequenced sample was CD4+ or CD8+ T cells sorted from blood, taken in a trial of the OX40 agonist ivuxolimab. CDR3 region: CASSRGQGSYGYTF. In DNA, the CDR3 is TGTGCCAGCAGTCGTGGACAGGGCTCCTATGGCTACACCTTC.